These 10 T cell receptor beta chains originate from one sample sequenced in a study of T cells after yellow fever vaccination. TCRdb called the 5' RACE reads again in MiXCR, with one record for every CDR3 protein. The repertoire holds approximately 250,000 distinct CDR3 sequences, with about 7% as singletons. The material sequenced was CD4+ T cells sorted from PBMCs, taken on the day of the yellow fever booster vaccination. Source of these receptors: a man aged 25 to 40 who received the YFV17D yellow fever vaccine.

This clonotype was seen a few times. V is TRBV7-2 and J is TRBJ2-7; TRBD1 matches at 10 bases. CDR3 size: 17 residues. Per the germline V gene, CDR1 is SGHTA and CDR2 is FQGNSA. The V segment lost 2 bases and the J segment 0 bases; nucleotides outside the gene matches: 7. CDR3 nucleotides: TGTGCCAGCAGCTTACTTCCGGGACAGGGGTTCTCCTACGAGCAGTACTTC. As protein: CASSLLPGQGFSYEQYF.

This clonotype was picked up many times. The rearrangement links TRBV5-1 to TRBJ2-7, with 13 bases matching TRBD2. In germline, CDR1 is SGHRS, CDR2 YFSETQ. The CDR3 has 16 amino acids. J gave up 7 bases and V 4 bases, and 11 bases lay outside the gene matches. The CDR3 region has the DNA TGCGCCAGCAGCCTAACGGGGACTAGCGGGATTCTTGAGCAGTACTTC. Translating gives CASSLTGTSGILEQYF.

This clonotype was counted ten times or more. The rearrangement uses TRBV18 and TRBJ2-3, with D uncertain. The CDR3 has 14 residues. Germline CDR1 and CDR2: KGHSH and LQKENI. Trimming left V 1 base short and J 6 bases short, with 11 bases between. Here the CDR3 reads CASSPQTLRDTQYF. CDR3 bases: TGTGCCAGCTCACCACAGACCCTAAGGGATACGCAGTATTTT.

The rearrangement uses TRBV5-1 and TRBJ2-3; D call uncertain. CDR3 length: 15 residues. Germline CDR1 and CDR2: SGHRS and YFSETQ. With 0 bases removed from V and 2 bases from J, the gap between germline ends came to 10 bases. CDR3 residues: CASSLAPSNTDTQYF. For the CDR3, the DNA is TGCGCCAGCAGCTTGGCCCCCTCCAACACAGATACGCAGTATTTT.

This clonotype was counted ten times or more. The V call is TRBV12-3 or TRBV12-4, the J call TRBJ2-1; D call uncertain. The CDR3 is 11 residues long. V lost 5 bases and J lost 6, with 5 bases in between. CDR3 loop: CASSRTNEQFF. The CDR3 coding sequence is TGTGCCAGCAGTCGGACCAATGAGCAGTTCTTC.

This clonotype was observed many times. The J gene is TRBJ2-5, the V gene TRBV20-1, with unresolved D. The ends were cut back, 6 bases at V and 4 bases at J, with 6 bases in the middle. There are 10 residues in the CDR3. The germline V gene has CDR1 DFQATT and CDR2 SNEGSKA (reference sequence). The CDR3 protein is CSARRETQYF. The CDR3 DNA is TGCAGTGCGAGACGAGAGACCCAGTACTTC.

A few counts support this clonotype. The chain employs TRBV5-4 and TRBJ2-2, with 8 bases fitting TRBD2. V gave up 4 bases and J gave up 1 base; unmatched junction bases: 6. CDR1 and CDR2 (germline): SGHNT, YYREEE (reference sequence). The CDR3 runs 16 residues. The CDR3 DNA follows: TGTGCCAGCAGCACCCGGACTAGCAGGAACACCGGGGAGCTGTTTTTT. Translation gives CASSTRTSRNTGELFF.

This clonotype turned up a few times. The chain uses TRBV6-2 or TRBV6-3 and TRBJ1-1, with D possibly TRBD1 on 6 matching bases. Germline V lookup: CDR1 MNHEY, CDR2 SVGEGT. The CDR3 consists of 13 residues. V was cut by 6 bases and J by 5 bases, with 13 bases left in between. CDR3 protein: CASSSTGRTEAFF. CDR3 bases: TGTGCCAGCAGCTCAACAGGGAGAACTGAAGCTTTCTTT.

The V gene is TRBV6-2 or TRBV6-3, the J gene TRBJ1-2; D may be TRBD1 (5 bases). The CDR3 is 14 amino acids. V lost 0 bases, J lost 8 bases, and 13 bases lay in between. Germline V CDR1 and CDR2: MNHEY, SVGEGT. This CDR3 reads CASSYSAGVSGYTF. The CDR3 coding sequence is TGTGCCAGCAGTTACTCGGCGGGGGTGAGCGGCTACACCTTC.

This chain links TRBV15 with TRBJ2-1; D is possibly TRBD1 (5 bases). Germline V lookup: CDR1 LNHNV, CDR2 YYDKDF (reference sequence). V was clipped by 5 bases and J by 0 bases, with 17 bases between them. This CDR3 contains 17 residues. In DNA, the CDR3 is TGTGCCACCAGCCCGGGCCAGGGTGACGGCTCCTACAATGAGCAGTTCTTC. Residues: CATSPGQGDGSYNEQFF.